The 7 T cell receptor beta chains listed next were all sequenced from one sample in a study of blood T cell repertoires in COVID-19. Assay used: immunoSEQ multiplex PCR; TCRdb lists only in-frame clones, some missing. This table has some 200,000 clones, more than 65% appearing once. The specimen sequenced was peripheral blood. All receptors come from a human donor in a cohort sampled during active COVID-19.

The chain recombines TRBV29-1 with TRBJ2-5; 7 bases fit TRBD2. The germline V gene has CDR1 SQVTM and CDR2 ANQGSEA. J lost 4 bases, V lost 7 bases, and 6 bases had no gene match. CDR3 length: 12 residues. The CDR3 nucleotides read TGCAGCGCTGGGCCGGGGGGAGAGACCCAGTACTTC. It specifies CSAGPGGETQYF.

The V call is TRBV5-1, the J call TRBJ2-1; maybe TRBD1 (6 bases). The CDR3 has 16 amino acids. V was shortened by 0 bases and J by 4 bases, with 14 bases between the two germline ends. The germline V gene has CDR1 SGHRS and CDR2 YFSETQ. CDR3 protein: CASSLGTGWAYNEQFF. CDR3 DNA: TGCGCCAGCAGCTTGGGAACAGGGTGGGCATACAATGAGCAGTTCTTC.

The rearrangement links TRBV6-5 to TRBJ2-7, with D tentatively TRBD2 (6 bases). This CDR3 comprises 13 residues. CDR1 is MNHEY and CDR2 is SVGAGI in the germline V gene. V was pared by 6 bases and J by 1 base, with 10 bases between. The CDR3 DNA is TGTGCCAGCAGCCAAAGCGGGTCCTACGAGCAGTACTTC. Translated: CASSQSGSYEQYF.

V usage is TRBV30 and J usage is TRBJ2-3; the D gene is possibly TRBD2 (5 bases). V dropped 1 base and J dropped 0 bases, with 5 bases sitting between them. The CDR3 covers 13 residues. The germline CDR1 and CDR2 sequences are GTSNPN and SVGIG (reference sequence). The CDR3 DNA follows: TGTGCCTGGAGTGCGGGGAGCACAGATACGCAGTATTTT. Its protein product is CAWSAGSTDTQYF.

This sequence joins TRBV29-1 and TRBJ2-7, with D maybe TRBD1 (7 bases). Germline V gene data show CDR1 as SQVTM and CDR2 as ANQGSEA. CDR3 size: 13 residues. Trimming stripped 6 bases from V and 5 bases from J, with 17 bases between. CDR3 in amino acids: CSVVTGDSDEQYF. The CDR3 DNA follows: TGCAGCGTCGTAACAGGGGACTCGGACGAGCAGTACTTC.

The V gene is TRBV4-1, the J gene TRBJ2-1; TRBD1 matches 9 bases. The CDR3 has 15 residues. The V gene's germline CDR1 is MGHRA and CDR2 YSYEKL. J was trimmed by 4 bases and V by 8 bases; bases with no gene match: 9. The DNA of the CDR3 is TGCGCCAGCGGACTGGGACAGGGTATATACAATGAGCAGTTCTTC. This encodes CASGLGQGIYNEQFF.

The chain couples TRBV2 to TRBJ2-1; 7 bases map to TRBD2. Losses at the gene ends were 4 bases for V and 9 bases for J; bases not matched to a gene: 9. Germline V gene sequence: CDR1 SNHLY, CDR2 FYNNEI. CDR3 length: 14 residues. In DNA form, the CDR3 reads TGTGCCAGCAGTGCAATAGCGGGCGTATCTGAGCAGTTCTTC. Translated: CASSAIAGVSEQFF.